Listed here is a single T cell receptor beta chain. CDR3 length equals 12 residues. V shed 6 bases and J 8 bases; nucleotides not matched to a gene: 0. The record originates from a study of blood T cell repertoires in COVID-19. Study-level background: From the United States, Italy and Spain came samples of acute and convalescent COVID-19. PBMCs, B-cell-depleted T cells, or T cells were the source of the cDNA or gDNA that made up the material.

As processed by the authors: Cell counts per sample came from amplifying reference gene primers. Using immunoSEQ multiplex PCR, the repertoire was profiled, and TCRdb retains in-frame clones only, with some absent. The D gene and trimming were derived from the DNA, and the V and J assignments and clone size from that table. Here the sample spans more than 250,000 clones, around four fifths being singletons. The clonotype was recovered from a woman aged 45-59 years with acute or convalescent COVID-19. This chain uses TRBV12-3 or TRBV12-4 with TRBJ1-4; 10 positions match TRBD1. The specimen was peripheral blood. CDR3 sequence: CASRGQGEKLFF. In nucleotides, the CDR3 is TGTGCCAGCAGGGGACAGGGGGAAAAACTGTTTTTT.